This entry describes one T cell receptor beta chain. The V end lost 6 bases, the J end lost 3 bases, and 6 bases lay between the germline ends. This CDR3 is built from 11 residues. Germline-derived CDR1 and CDR2 are LNHDA and SQIVND (reference sequence). Produced via immunoSEQ multiplex PCR; TCRdb's table is partial and in-frame only. This table has about 120,000 clones, around 86% appearing once. The data originate from a study of blood T cell repertoires in COVID-19. Sequencing was done on a sample of peripheral blood. This TCR was sampled from a woman in her 70s with acute or convalescent COVID-19. This sequence joins TRBV19 and TRBJ2-7; TRBD2 might be the D (6 bases). The CDR3: CASRGGYEQYF. The CDR3 DNA sequence: TGTGCCAGTAGGGGGGGCTACGAGCAGTACTTC.